This T cell receptor (beta chain) was documented in a study of blood T cell repertoires in COVID-19. The assay was immunoSEQ multiplex PCR, and TCRdb's table has in-frame clones only and misses some. The sample gives 120,000 to 150,000 clones, around 82% of which show up once; 15% is in the top ten. The sequence came from a human donor with acute or convalescent COVID-19. The donor label of this sample is uncertain. The material sequenced was peripheral blood.

The CDR3 DNA sequence: TGTGCCAGCAGAGAGAGTGGCAGGTTTCTTCCCGGCTACACCTTC. Translating gives CASRESGRFLPGYTF. The chain couples TRBV6-5 to TRBJ1-2; D is undetermined. This CDR3 region has 15 residues. The germline CDR1 and CDR2 sequences are MNHEY and SVGAGI. V lost 6 bases and J 8 bases, leaving 22 bases between the germline ends.